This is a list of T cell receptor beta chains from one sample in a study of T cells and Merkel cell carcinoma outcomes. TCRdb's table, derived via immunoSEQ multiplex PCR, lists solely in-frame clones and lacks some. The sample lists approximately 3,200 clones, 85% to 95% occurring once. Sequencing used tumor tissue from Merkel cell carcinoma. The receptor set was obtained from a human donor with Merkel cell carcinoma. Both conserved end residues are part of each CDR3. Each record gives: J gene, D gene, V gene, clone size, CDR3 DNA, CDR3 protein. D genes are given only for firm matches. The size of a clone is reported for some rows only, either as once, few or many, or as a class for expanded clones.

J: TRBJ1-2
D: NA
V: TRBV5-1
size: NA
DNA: TGCGCCAGCAGCTTGGCAGATAGCTACACCTTC
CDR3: CASSLADSYTF

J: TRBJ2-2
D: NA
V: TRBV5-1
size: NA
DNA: TGCGCCAGCAGCTTCAGCGGGTTTCGCACCGGGGAGCTGTTTTTT
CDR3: CASSFSGFRTGELFF

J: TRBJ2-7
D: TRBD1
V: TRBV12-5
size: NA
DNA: TGTGCTAGTGCCCGGGACAGGGGGAGTGAGCAGTACTTC
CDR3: CASARDRGSEQYF

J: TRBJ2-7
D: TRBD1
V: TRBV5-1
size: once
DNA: TGCGCCAGCAGCTTGTTCTCGGCGGGGACAGGGGACCGGGCCTACGAGCAGTACTTC
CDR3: CASSLFSAGTGDRAYEQYF

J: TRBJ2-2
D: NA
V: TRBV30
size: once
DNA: TGTGCCTGGAGTAGGTCAGTCACCGGGGAGCTGTTTTTT
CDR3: CAWSRSVTGELFF

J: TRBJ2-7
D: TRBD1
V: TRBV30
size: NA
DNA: TGTGCCTGGAGTGGACAGGGTTCCTACGAGCAGTACTTC
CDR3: CAWSGQGSYEQYF

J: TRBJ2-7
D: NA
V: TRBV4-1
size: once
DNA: TGCGCCAGCAGCCATCTCTGGGAGGGGGGGCCCGACGAGCAGTACTTC
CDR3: CASSHLWEGGPDEQYF

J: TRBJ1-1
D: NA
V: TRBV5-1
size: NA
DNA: TGCGCCAGCAGTCCTGGGACCGCTCGGGCTTTCTTT
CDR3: CASSPGTARAFF

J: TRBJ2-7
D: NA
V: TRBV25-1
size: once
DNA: TGTGCCAGCAGTGAATGGAGGGCCAGGCGCTACGAGCAGTACTTC
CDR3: CASSEWRARRYEQYF

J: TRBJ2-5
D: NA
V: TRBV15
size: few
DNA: TGTGCCACCAGCAGAGGTGGGGTCCAAGAGACCCAGTACTTC
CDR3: CATSRGGVQETQYF

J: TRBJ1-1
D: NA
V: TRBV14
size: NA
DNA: TGTGCCAGCAGCCAAGGGGAGGGGAGGAGCACTGAAGCTTTCTTT
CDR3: CASSQGEGRSTEAFF

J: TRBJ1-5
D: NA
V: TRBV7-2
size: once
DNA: TGTGCCAGCAGCCTCCAAGGGGGGCCAAGCAATCAGCCCCAGCATTTT
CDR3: CASSLQGGPSNQPQHF

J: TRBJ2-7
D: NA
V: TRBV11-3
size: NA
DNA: TGTGCCAGCAGCTCAACCCCGGGGGTTGGCTACGAGCAGTACTTC
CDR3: CASSSTPGVGYEQYF

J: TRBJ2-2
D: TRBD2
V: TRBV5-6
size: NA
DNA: TGTGCCAGCAGACATTCGGGACTAGCGGGAGCGGGCGCCGGGGAGCTGTTTTTT
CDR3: CASRHSGLAGAGAGELFF

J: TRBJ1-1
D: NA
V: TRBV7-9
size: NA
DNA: TGTGCCAGCAAGAGGGGCAGCACTGAAGCTTTCTTT
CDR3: CASKRGSTEAFF

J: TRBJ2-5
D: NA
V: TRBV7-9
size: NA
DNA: TGTGCCAGCAGCGAAGAGACCCAGTACTTC
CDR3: CASSEETQYF

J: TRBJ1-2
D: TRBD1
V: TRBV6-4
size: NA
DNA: TGTGCCAGCAATGACTCGACAGGGCTCTATGGCTACACCTTC
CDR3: CASNDSTGLYGYTF

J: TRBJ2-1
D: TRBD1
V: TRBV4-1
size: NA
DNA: TGCGCCAGCAGCCGTTCCGGGACAGGCGAATCCGTAAAGTTCTTC
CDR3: CASSRSGTGESVKFF

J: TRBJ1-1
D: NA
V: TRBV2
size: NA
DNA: TGTGCCAGCAGCTCTGGGTTTCAGAACACTGAAGCTTTCTTT
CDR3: CASSSGFQNTEAFF

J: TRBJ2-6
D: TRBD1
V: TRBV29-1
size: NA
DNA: TGCGGGTTTTCAGGGGGCGCTGGGGCCAACGTCCTGACTTTC
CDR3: CGFSGGAGANVLTF